The 13 T cell receptor beta chains below were found in one sample sequenced in a study of T cell repertoires in cytomegalovirus infection. The antigens for these receptors are not known. MiXCR, applied by TCRdb to the reads, yields one record per CDR3 protein. The table lists 900,000 to 950,000 distinct CDR3 sequences, about a third of them singletons. Sequencing was performed on cultured CD8+ T cells from PBMCs, taken from culture after CMV antigen stimulation. These receptors originate from a human donor in good health (CMV status not recorded). Some clones in this sample may be carry-over from other donors' samples.

This clonotype has more than one count but fewer than ten. The CDR3 nucleotides read TGCAGTGCTAGAGATCTGCCGAGTAACTATGGCTACACCTTC. Amino acids: CSARDLPSNYGYTF. This chain uses TRBV20-1 with TRBJ1-2; no definite D call. The germline CDR1 and CDR2 sequences are DFQATT and SNEGSKA (reference sequence). This CDR3 region has 14 residues. Trimming cost V 0 bases and J 1 base, with 9 bases left between them.

The chain has TRBV4-1 and TRBJ2-1, with a possible D match to TRBD2 (6 bases). From germline, CDR1 is MGHRA and CDR2 YSYEKL. The V gene lost 4 bases and the J gene lost 8 bases, with 12 bases spanning the gap. The CDR3 is 13 residues long. The CDR3, as DNA: TGCGCCAGCAGCCGTGGGAGGTTTGATGAGCAGTTCTTC. Its protein is CASSRGRFDEQFF.

The chain couples TRBV20-1 to TRBJ2-7, with TRBD2 matching over 14 bases. The trim removed 6 bases at V and 4 bases at J, leaving 5 bases unmatched. The CDR3 runs to 14 residues. The germline CDR1 and CDR2 sequences are DFQATT and SNEGSKA (reference sequence). The chain's CDR3 is CSAETSGGGYEQYV. In DNA, the CDR3 is TGCAGTGCGGAGACTAGCGGGGGGGGTTACGAGCAGTACGTC.

In its sample, this clonotype was seen a few times. The genes are TRBV11-2 and TRBJ1-1; D remains unclear. Germline loops: CDR1 SGHAT, CDR2 FQNNGV. The CDR3 extends over 11 amino acids. The V and J ends lost 3 bases and 7 bases respectively, with 6 bases between them. DNA for the CDR3: TGTGCCAGCAGCTTTACGATTGAAGCTTTCTTT. Translating it yields CASSFTIEAFF.

The chain has TRBV5-4 and TRBJ1-1; a possible D gene is TRBD1 (6 bases). Trimming took 5 bases from V and 6 from J, leaving 14 bases between them. The CDR3 contains 13 residues. Per the germline V gene, CDR1 is SGHNT and CDR2 is YYREEE (reference sequence). The CDR3 spells CASSPPGAAEAFF. The CDR3 DNA follows: TGTGCCAGCAGTCCCCCAGGGGCCGCTGAAGCTTTCTTT.

This clonotype was counted a few times. This chain connects TRBV7-6 to TRBJ2-2, with TRBD1 identical over 8 bases. The CDR3 sequence is 17 residues long. V was pared by 7 bases and J by 2 bases, with 12 bases of the junction left unmatched. Germline V gene sequence: CDR1 SGHVS, CDR2 FNYEAQ. The CDR3 sequence is CASTPSQGALNTGELFF. DNA of the CDR3: TGTGCCAGCACCCCATCTCAGGGGGCCCTAAACACCGGGGAGCTGTTTTTT.

This clonotype was observed a handful of times. The V and J genes are TRBV19 and TRBJ2-7, with TRBD1 matching over 7 bases. Germline CDR1 LNHDA, CDR2 SQIVND (reference sequence). The CDR3 runs 14 residues. The V segment lost 7 bases and the J segment 4 bases; nucleotides outside the gene matches: 10. In nucleotides, the CDR3 is TGTGCCAGTACTCCGGGGCAGGGGGATTACGAGCAGTACTTC. This codes for CASTPGQGDYEQYF.

The V call is TRBV12-5, the J call TRBJ1-2; D might be TRBD1 (5 bases). V shed 0 bases and J shed 8 bases, with 13 bases lying between them. This CDR3 is 14 amino acids long. Germline CDR1 and CDR2: LGHNT and FRNRAP. CDR3 sequence: CASGLVLGGGGYTF. As DNA, the CDR3 is TGTGCTAGTGGTTTGGTACTGGGGGGTGGCGGCTACACCTTC.

This clonotype has just a few counts. This chain uses TRBV27 with TRBJ2-5, with a tentative D call TRBD1 (5 bases). Deletions cut 4 bases from V and 7 bases from J, with 10 bases between. The germline V gene encodes CDR1 MNHEY and CDR2 SMNVEV (reference sequence). The CDR3 spans 12 residues. In DNA, the CDR3 is TGTGCCAGCAGTTCGGACAAGATGACCCAGTACTTC. Its protein product is CASSSDKMTQYF.

The chain combines TRBV19 with TRBJ1-5; the D is unclear. V was shortened by 3 bases and J by 6 bases, with 12 bases between the two germline ends. The CDR3 extends over 14 amino acids. Germline V gene data show CDR1 as LNHDA and CDR2 as SQIVND (reference sequence). CDR3: CASSIALGSQPQHF. Written as DNA, the CDR3 is TGTGCCAGTAGTATCGCCCTGGGGTCTCAGCCCCAGCATTTT.

There are many counts of this clonotype. This rearrangement joins TRBV6-2 or TRBV6-3 to TRBJ2-1, with D tentatively TRBD2 (6 bases). The CDR3 is made up of 15 amino acids. Germline CDR1 and CDR2: MNHEY and SVGEGT. The V gene lost 6 bases and the J gene lost 4 bases, with 16 bases spanning the gap. In DNA form, the CDR3 reads TGTGCCAGCAGGGATTTGGGACTCCCATACAATGAGCAGTTCTTC. Translated, it gives CASRDLGLPYNEQFF.

This clonotype showed up just once. The chain links TRBV6-2 or TRBV6-3 to TRBJ2-7, with 7 bases identical to TRBD2. J was trimmed by 3 bases and V by 6 bases; bases with no gene match: 11. Germline lookup yields CDR1 MNHEY and CDR2 SVGEGT. The CDR3 extends over 15 amino acids. The CDR3 sequence: CASSPSGVEFYEQYV. The CDR3 DNA is TGTGCCAGCAGCCCTAGCGGAGTGGAGTTCTACGAGCAGTACGTC.

V gene TRBV29-1 combines with J gene TRBJ2-3, with D possibly being TRBD1 (6 bases). Per germline, CDR1 SQVTM and CDR2 ANQGSEA. V dropped 0 bases and J dropped 7 bases, with 14 bases sitting between them. The CDR3 runs 14 residues. CDR3 residues: CSVEDREGGYTQYF. As DNA, the CDR3 is TGCAGCGTTGAAGATCGGGAAGGGGGATATACGCAGTATTTT.